This T cell receptor (beta chain) was recovered during a study of shared clonotypes between healthy human individuals. The study's findings and limits: Relative to their counterparts shared across all four donors, non-shared clonotypes exhibited diminished generation probabilities. Genetic and exposure-history diversity was limited by the few donors.

This clone showed up many times. Antigen specificity is unknown. Sorted-subset replicate PCR reactions contained roughly 210 ng DNA, corresponding to roughly 29,000 T cell genomes. The data were produced by immunoSEQ multiplex PCR, yet TCRdb's version contains in-frame clones alone and is incomplete. Of 550,000 to 800,000 clones in the sample, roughly 70% were seen once. CDR1 and CDR2 from the germline V gene are SGHRS and YFSETQ. This CDR3 has 14 residues. The V and J ends lost 3 bases and 4 bases respectively, with 11 bases between them. Sequences were obtained from memory CD4+ T cells sorted from blood. Subset indicated: CD45RA-negative fraction. The genes are TRBV5-1 and TRBJ1-5, with TRBD1 as a possible D gene (6 bases). This clonotype originated in a woman aged 25 to 39 in good health. The CDR3 loop reads CASSSGQENQPQHF. The CDR3 nucleotides are TGCGCCAGCAGCTCGGGACAAGAAAATCAGCCCCAGCATTTT.